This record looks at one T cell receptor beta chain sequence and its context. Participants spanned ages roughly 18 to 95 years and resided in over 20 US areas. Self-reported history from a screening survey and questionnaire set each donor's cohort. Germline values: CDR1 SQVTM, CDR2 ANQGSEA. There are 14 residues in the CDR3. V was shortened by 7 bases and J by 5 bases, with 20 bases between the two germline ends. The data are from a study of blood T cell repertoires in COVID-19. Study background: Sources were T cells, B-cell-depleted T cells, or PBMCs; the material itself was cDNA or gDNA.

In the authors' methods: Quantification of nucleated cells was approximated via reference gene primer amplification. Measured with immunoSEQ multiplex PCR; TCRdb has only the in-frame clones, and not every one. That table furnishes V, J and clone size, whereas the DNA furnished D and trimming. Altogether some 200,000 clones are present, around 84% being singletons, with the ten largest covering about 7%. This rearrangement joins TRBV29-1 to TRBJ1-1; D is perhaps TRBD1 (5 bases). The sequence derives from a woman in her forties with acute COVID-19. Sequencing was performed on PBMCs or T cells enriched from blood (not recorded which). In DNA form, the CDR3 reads TGCAGCGCCGCGATACAAATCGGGGGGACTGAAGCTTTCTTT. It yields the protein CSAAIQIGGTEAFF.